The 24 T cell receptor beta chains reported below all come from one sample, sequenced in a study of beta chain features in type 1 diabetes. General study points: The study found moderately but significantly shorter TCRB CDR3s in all four CD4+ subsets of Type 1 diabetes patients.

These TCRs are of unknown antigen specificity. Expressed TCRB transcripts were sequenced after all isolated RNA was converted to cDNA. The data were produced by immunoSEQ multiplex PCR, yet TCRdb's version contains in-frame clones alone and is incomplete. The profile covers under 300,000 clones, with roughly 25% appearing a single time and approximately 0.011% taken by the ten largest. Material for sequencing was naive CD4+ T cells from blood. Every receptor here comes from a woman under 40 with type 1 diabetes.

Remarks on this clone: One end of the junction is discordant with germline, which a read error may explain. The chain employs TRBV6-1 and TRBJ2-3; D gene ambiguous. The germline V gene encodes CDR1 MNHNS and CDR2 SASEGT. The CDR3 sequence is 11 residues long. This CDR3 is CAGRASDTQYF. The DNA of the CDR3 is TGTGCCGGCAGAGCCTCAGATACGCAGTATTTT.

The V call is TRBV6-5, the J call TRBJ2-7; a weak D match, TRBD1 (6 bases). The V and J ends lost 6 bases and 3 bases respectively, with 12 bases between them. CDR1 MNHEY and CDR2 SVGAGI come from the germline V gene. The CDR3 runs to 13 residues. This chain's CDR3 is CASSLRRGYEQYF. The CDR3 DNA reads TGTGCCAGCAGCCTCCGCAGGGGCTACGAGCAGTACTTC.

For the CDR3, the DNA is TGCGCCAGCAGCCAGGAGGGAGAAGGCTTGAGCTATGGCTACACCTTC. This encodes CASSQEGEGLSYGYTF. The V gene is TRBV4-1, the J gene TRBJ1-2; D not resolved. Germline V CDR1 and CDR2: MGHRA, YSYEKL. Trimming left V 3 bases short and J 4 bases short, with 18 bases between. This CDR3 has 16 amino acids.

This rearrangement joins TRBV5-1 to TRBJ2-5; TRBD2 is a possible D gene (6 bases). The germline V gene has CDR1 SGHRS and CDR2 YFSETQ. This CDR3 contains 14 residues. V shed 6 bases and J shed 4 bases, with 16 bases lying between them. The CDR3 region is CASKDQTGGETQYF. The CDR3 coding sequence is TGCGCCAGCAAAGATCAAACCGGGGGAGAGACCCAGTACTTC.

The chain carries TRBV5-1 and TRBJ2-3; maybe TRBD1 (5 bases). CDR3 length equals 15 residues. Trimming removed 1 base from V and 2 bases from J, with 11 bases in between. Germline V gene lookup returns CDR1 SGHRS and CDR2 YFSETQ. The CDR3 nucleotides read TGCGCCAGCAGCTTGTCCACAGGTCCCACAGATACGCAGTATTTT. As protein: CASSLSTGPTDTQYF.

This clone was seen a few times. The rearrangement uses TRBV18 and TRBJ2-5; 7 nucleotides match TRBD2. Germline loops: CDR1 KGHSH, CDR2 LQKENI. This CDR3 contains 13 residues. The V gene end was trimmed by 4 bases and the J gene end by 5 bases; junction bases not matched to a gene: 4. This chain's CDR3 is CASSRGGSETQYF. In DNA, the CDR3 is TGTGCCAGCTCACGAGGCGGGAGTGAGACCCAGTACTTC.

V gene TRBV15 combines with J gene TRBJ2-1; 14 nucleotides align to TRBD2. The CDR3 runs 15 residues. Trimming at V came to 5 bases and at J to 10 bases, leaving 7 bases not matched to a gene. Germline CDR1 reads LNHNV; CDR2 reads YYDKDF (reference sequence). The CDR3 loop is CATSRGLAGVGEQFF. The CDR3 DNA sequence: TGTGCCACCAGCCGGGGACTAGCGGGAGTCGGGGAGCAGTTCTTC.

This clone was detected only a few times. The chain joins TRBV18 to TRBJ2-5; D remains unclear. CDR1 is KGHSH, CDR2 LQKENI, per germline. The CDR3 has 13 amino acids. Trimming took 2 bases from V and 0 from J, leaving 4 bases between them. CDR3 region: CASSPSYQETQYF. CDR3 in DNA: TGTGCCAGCTCACCAAGCTACCAAGAGACCCAGTACTTC.

CDR3 sequence (DNA): TGTGCCAGTAGTGCACAGCTGATCCCTGAAGCTTTCTTT. Translating it yields CASSAQLIPEAFF. The chain combines TRBV19 with TRBJ1-1; no firm D call. Trimming removed 5 bases from V and 6 bases from J, with 13 bases in between. Germline CDR1 and CDR2: LNHDA and SQIVND (reference sequence). The CDR3 totals 13 residues.

This chain links TRBV10-3 with TRBJ2-7; 8 bases align to TRBD1. Unmatched junction bases numbered 7, after V lost 6 bases and J lost 3 bases. CDR3 size: 14 residues. Germline V gene sequence: CDR1 ENHRY, CDR2 SYGVKD. The CDR3 is CAIREDRAGYEQYF. The CDR3, as DNA: TGTGCCATCAGGGAGGACAGGGCGGGCTACGAGCAGTACTTC.

The chain has TRBV5-1 and TRBJ2-7; D is perhaps TRBD1 (8 bases). Germline CDR1 SGHRS, CDR2 YFSETQ. Trimming left V 3 bases short and J 7 bases short, with 17 bases between. The CDR3 spans 14 residues. CDR3: CASSSNGQGGEQYF. The CDR3 bases are TGCGCCAGCAGCTCGAACGGACAGGGAGGGGAGCAGTACTTC.

CDR3 coding DNA: TGCGCCAGCAGCTTGGGACAGGGATTGGAGACCCAGTACTTC. Translating it yields CASSLGQGLETQYF. V gene TRBV5-1 combines with J gene TRBJ2-7, with 7 bases identical to TRBD1. The assigned J gene may be wrong: the sequence end matches TRBJ2-5 better. This CDR3 is 14 amino acids long. Germline CDR1 is SGHRS and CDR2 is YFSETQ.

The sample holds a few counts of this clone. The chain joins TRBV5-4 to TRBJ2-7; unclear D gene. The CDR3 has 14 residues. V dropped 1 base and J dropped 7 bases, with 15 bases sitting between them. The germline gives CDR1 SGHNT, CDR2 YYREEE (reference sequence). For the CDR3, the DNA is TGTGCCAGCAGCTTGTATACCCTATCGAAGGAGCAGTACTTC. Encoded protein: CASSLYTLSKEQYF.

The rearrangement links TRBV5-4 to TRBJ2-7, with D perhaps TRBD2 (5 bases). V lost 0 bases and J 3 bases, leaving 10 bases between the germline ends. The CDR3 has 14 amino acids. The germline V gene has CDR1 SGHNT and CDR2 YYREEE (reference sequence). The chain's CDR3 is CASSLGGIRYEQYF. Here the CDR3 DNA reads TGTGCCAGCAGCTTGGGAGGGATCCGCTACGAGCAGTACTTC.

This clone was counted a few times. The genes are TRBV29-1 and TRBJ2-7; TRBD2 matches 10 bases. CDR1 is SQVTM and CDR2 is ANQGSEA in the germline V gene. The ends lost 2 bases at V and 4 bases at J; junction bases unmatched: 2. CDR3 size: 13 residues. CDR3 sequence (DNA): TGCAGCGTTGAACCAGCGGGAGGGTACGAGCAGTACTTC. Amino acid sequence: CSVEPAGGYEQYF.

The J gene is TRBJ2-7, the V gene TRBV4-1, with TRBD2 as a possible D gene (6 bases). CDR3 length equals 15 residues. Germline lookup yields CDR1 MGHRA and CDR2 YSYEKL. Trimming removed 4 bases at V and 1 base at J, with 14 bases between. CDR3 nucleotides: TGCGCCAGCAGCCCAACCGGAGGGAAATCCTACGAGCAGTACTTC. Translating it yields CASSPTGGKSYEQYF.

The chain employs TRBV25-1 and TRBJ1-2; 7 nucleotides align to TRBD1. V was clipped by 1 base and J by 6 bases; unmatched bases: 5. Germline V gene sequence: CDR1 MGHDK, CDR2 SYGVNS. This CDR3 spans 14 amino acids. The CDR3 loop reads CASSESRGRHGYTF. Here the CDR3 DNA reads TGTGCCAGCAGTGAATCTAGGGGGCGCCATGGCTACACCTTC.

This clone was found once. The chain uses TRBV28 and TRBJ2-4; TRBD2 matches 7 bases. The CDR3 has 14 amino acids. J gave up 3 bases and V 8 bases, and 7 bases lay outside the gene matches. Germline lookup yields CDR1 MDHEN and CDR2 SYDVKM. CDR3 sequence reads: CASAAGDHKNIQYF. CDR3 coding DNA: TGTGCCAGCGCGGCGGGGGATCACAAAAACATTCAGTACTTC.

This clone was counted a few times. The chain joins TRBV28 to TRBJ2-5; TRBD2 agrees at 7 bases. V shed 5 bases and J 5 bases; nucleotides not matched to a gene: 11. This CDR3 is built from 15 residues. The germline CDR1 and CDR2 sequences are MDHEN and SYDVKM. In nucleotides, the CDR3 is TGTGCCAGCAGTCCCCCCGCGGGGGTTGGGGAGACCCAGTACTTC. This codes for CASSPPAGVGETQYF.

This clone showed up just a few times. The chain couples TRBV29-1 to TRBJ2-7; 7 nucleotides match TRBD1. The junction had 5 bases not matched to a gene; V was cut back by 6 bases and J by 0 bases. CDR1 and CDR2 from the germline V gene are SQVTM and ANQGSEA. The CDR3 spans 13 residues. The CDR3 sequence is CSVRQGPSYEQYF. CDR3 in DNA: TGCAGCGTCAGACAGGGTCCCTCCTACGAGCAGTACTTC.

This chain uses TRBV5-1 with TRBJ2-3; possible D gene TRBD2, 6 bases. CDR3 length equals 15 residues. The germline V and J ends were trimmed by 1 base and 4 bases, with 13 bases remaining between them. The germline CDR1 and CDR2 sequences are SGHRS and YFSETQ. The DNA for the CDR3 is TGCGCCAGCAGCTTGTCTAGGCGGGAAGCAGATACGCAGTATTTT. It yields the protein CASSLSRREADTQYF.

The chain has TRBV30 and TRBJ2-1, with TRBD2 as a possible D gene (6 bases). Germline values: CDR1 GTSNPN, CDR2 SVGIG (reference sequence). The CDR3 loop spans 13 amino acids. V lost 5 bases and J lost 7, with 15 bases in between. The CDR3, as DNA: TGTGCCTGGGAGGGACTGGAGGGTAATGAGCAGTTCTTC. Translated: CAWEGLEGNEQFF.

The chain is built from TRBV15 and TRBJ2-2; 8 bases agree with TRBD2. V lost 3 bases and J lost 6; bases outside the gene matches: 15. The germline gives CDR1 LNHNV, CDR2 YYDKDF (reference sequence). The CDR3 is made up of 18 amino acids. CDR3 nucleotides: TGTGCCACCAGCAGGGAGGCAGGGCATAGCGGGAATGCCGGGGAGCTGTTTTTT. Its translation is CATSREAGHSGNAGELFF.

This clone came up a few times. The rearrangement uses TRBV30 and TRBJ2-7, with D maybe TRBD1 (6 bases). Per germline, CDR1 GTSNPN and CDR2 SVGIG (reference sequence). V was clipped by 3 bases and J by 9 bases, with 18 bases between them. The CDR3 sequence is 13 residues long. The chain's CDR3 is CAWSNPPGQRQYF. CDR3 DNA: TGTGCCTGGAGCAACCCCCCCGGACAGAGGCAGTACTTC.